This entry lists 30 T cell receptor beta chains sequenced from one sample in a study of T cell responses to AZD1222 COVID-19 vaccine. Assay: immunoSEQ multiplex PCR; the TCRdb copy retains only in-frame clones and omits some. The sample carries tens of thousands of clones, roughly 88% recorded once. The sequencing here drew on peripheral blood, taken 28 days after the second AZD1222 dose. The origin of the receptors is an adult who received the AZD1222 COVID-19 vaccine.

This rearrangement joins TRBV3-1 (or the pseudogene TRBV3-2) to TRBJ1-6; D might be TRBD1 (6 bases). Germline V gene lookup returns CDR1 LGHDT and CDR2 YNNKEL (reference sequence). The CDR3 runs 13 residues. V was clipped by 6 bases and J by 8 bases, with 11 bases between them. This CDR3 is CASSSDRYSPLHF. The CDR3 DNA reads TGTGCCAGCAGTTCCGACAGGTATTCACCCCTCCACTTT.

This sequence joins TRBV3-1 (or the pseudogene TRBV3-2) and TRBJ2-5; 8 bases fit TRBD2. The germline V gene encodes CDR1 LGHDT and CDR2 YNNKEL (reference sequence). The CDR3 consists of 14 residues. V lost 6 bases and J lost 4; bases outside the gene matches: 7. In DNA, the CDR3 is TGTGCCAGCAGTTTAGGGACTAGGGGAGAGACCCAGTACTTC. Translation: CASSLGTRGETQYF.

The chain combines TRBV6-2 or TRBV6-3 with TRBJ1-5; 9 bases fit TRBD1. Germline V gives CDR1 MNHEY, CDR2 SVGEGT. The CDR3 extends over 21 amino acids. The ends lost 6 bases at V and 5 bases at J; junction bases unmatched: 26. The CDR3 region is CASSARLKPGQGLRGDQPQHF. The DNA of the CDR3 is TGTGCCAGCAGCGCACGTTTAAAACCGGGACAGGGCTTGCGAGGGGATCAGCCCCAGCATTTT.

This rearrangement joins TRBV13 to TRBJ2-7; D gene unclear. This CDR3 is built from 11 residues. V was pared by 4 bases and J by 5 bases, with 6 bases between. CDR1 and CDR2 (germline): PRHDT, FYEKMQ (reference sequence). This chain's CDR3 is CASSYRNEQYF. CDR3 bases: TGTGCCAGCAGCTACCGGAACGAGCAGTACTTC.

There are a few counts of this clone. This rearrangement joins TRBV2 to TRBJ2-3, with TRBD2 identical over 8 bases. The ends lost 7 bases at V and 0 bases at J; junction bases unmatched: 3. Germline CDR1 and CDR2: SNHLY and FYNNEI. There are 14 residues in the CDR3. The CDR3 protein is CASKQRGSTDTQYF. CDR3 sequence (DNA): TGTGCCAGCAAACAGCGGGGGAGCACAGATACGCAGTATTTT.

V and J are TRBV11-3 and TRBJ2-5, with 11 bases matching TRBD1. V was clipped by 5 bases and J by 4 bases; unmatched bases: 3. This CDR3 is built from 14 residues. Germline CDR1 is SGHNT and CDR2 is YENEEA. The DNA for the CDR3 is TGTGCCAGCAGCATAGGGACAGGGGGAGAGACCCAGTACTTC. Protein product: CASSIGTGGETQYF.

The J gene is TRBJ1-1, the V gene TRBV7-2; D is possibly TRBD1 (5 bases). CDR1 SGHTA and CDR2 FQGNSA come from the germline V gene. The CDR3 spans 11 residues. V was shortened by 5 bases and J by 7 bases, with 8 bases between the two germline ends. CDR3 sequence: CASSKTVEAFF. CDR3 in DNA: TGTGCCAGCAGCAAGACAGTTGAAGCTTTCTTT.

V gene TRBV11-2 combines with J gene TRBJ2-3; D is ambiguous. Trimming removed 0 bases from V and 2 bases from J, with 9 bases in between. The CDR3 extends over 15 amino acids. Germline V lookup: CDR1 SGHAT, CDR2 FQNNGV. The CDR3 sequence is CASSLDQDHTDTQYF. As DNA, the CDR3 is TGTGCCAGCAGCTTAGATCAGGATCACACAGATACGCAGTATTTT. Together with reference TRBV11-2 and TRBJ2-3, the CDR3 gives the full variable domain: EAGVAQSPRYKIIEKRQSVAFWCNPISGHATLYWYQQILGQGPKLLIQFQNNGVVDDSQLPKDRFSAERLKGVDSTLKIQPAKLEDSAVYLCASSLDQDHTDTQYFGPGTRLTVL.

Here the CDR3 DNA reads TGTGCCTGGGGGAGGCAGAGCAATCAGCCCCAGCATTTT. This gives the protein CAWGRQSNQPQHF. The chain links TRBV30 to TRBJ1-5; D not resolved. There are 13 residues in the CDR3. Germline loops: CDR1 GTSNPN, CDR2 SVGIG (reference sequence). The V end was cut by 5 bases, the J end by 1 base, with 9 bases between.

The rearrangement links TRBV5-5 to TRBJ1-2; TRBD1 agrees at 10 bases. The germline gives CDR1 SGHKS, CDR2 YYEKEE (reference sequence). CDR3 length equals 17 residues. V lost 5 bases and J lost 3; bases outside the gene matches: 13. The CDR3 loop reads CASSIDRGPLSYYGYTF. The CDR3 bases are TGTGCCAGCAGTATCGACAGGGGGCCTTTAAGCTACTATGGCTACACCTTC.

This chain connects TRBV1 to TRBJ2-7; the D call TRBD2 from the table was never checked on the DNA. TRBV1 is tagged as a pseudogene. This CDR3 is built from 13 residues. This CDR3 is CTSRSEREYEQYF. CDR3 DNA: TGCACCAGCAGGTCGGAGAGGGAATACGAGCAGTACTTC.

The V gene is TRBV7-2, the J gene TRBJ1-6; D gene uncertain. From germline, CDR1 is SGHTA and CDR2 FQGNSA. V lost 5 bases and J lost 5, with 19 bases in between. The CDR3 spans 17 residues. CDR3 in amino acids: CASSGKGGSQNNSPLHF. Here the CDR3 DNA reads TGTGCCAGCAGCGGCAAGGGTGGCAGTCAAAATAATTCACCCCTCCACTTT.

This sequence joins TRBV6-1 and TRBJ1-2, with 8 bases identical to TRBD1. Per the germline V gene, CDR1 is MNHNS and CDR2 is SASEGT. The CDR3 totals 18 residues. The ends lost 4 bases at V and 1 base at J; junction bases unmatched: 14. CDR3 amino acids: CASSAGGVGFQINYGYTF. The CDR3 DNA sequence: TGTGCCAGCAGTGCAGGGGGCGTGGGATTTCAGATTAACTATGGCTACACCTTC.

V and J are TRBV3-1 (or the pseudogene TRBV3-2) and TRBJ2-7; D gene unclear. The CDR3 spans 15 residues. Trimming left V 4 bases short and J 2 bases short, with 15 bases between. Germline CDR1 reads LGHDT; CDR2 reads YNNKEL (reference sequence). In DNA form, the CDR3 reads TGTGCCAGCAGCCGAGAAGATGGGCCACCCTACGAGCAGTACTTC. It specifies CASSREDGPPYEQYF.

J is TRBJ2-3 and V is TRBV5-6; D gene ambiguous. The V gene lost 4 bases and the J gene lost 2 bases, with 5 bases spanning the gap. This CDR3 comprises 12 residues. Germline values: CDR1 SGHDT, CDR2 YYEEEE. CDR3 in amino acids: CASSLYTDTQYF. Here the CDR3 DNA reads TGTGCCAGCAGCCTATACACAGATACGCAGTATTTT. The entire variable domain, with the rest obtained from reference TRBV5-6 and TRBJ2-3, is as follows: DAGVTQSPTHLIKTRGQQVTLRCSPKSGHDTVSWYQQALGQGPQFIFQYYEEEERQRGNFPDRFSGHQFPNYSSELNVNALLLGDSALYLCASSLYTDTQYFGPGTRLTVL.

J is TRBJ1-1 and V is TRBV12-3 or TRBV12-4; no definite D call. The CDR3 covers 13 residues. Trimming left V 3 bases short and J 6 bases short, with 11 bases between. The CDR3 spells CASSLSSDPEAFF. The CDR3 nucleotides are TGTGCCAGCAGTTTGAGCAGTGACCCTGAAGCTTTCTTT.

The chain couples TRBV14 to TRBJ2-2, with 8 bases that match TRBD1. Germline assignment: CDR1 SGHDN and CDR2 FVKESK. With V trimmed by 3 bases and J by 2 bases, 8 bases remained unmatched. CDR3 length: 17 amino acids. Written as DNA, the CDR3 is TGTGCCAGCAGCCACCACGGGACAGGAGCTAACACCGGGGAGCTGTTTTTT. As protein: CASSHHGTGANTGELFF.

This chain links TRBV6-5 with TRBJ1-5; no reliable D call. V shed 4 bases and J shed 0 bases, with 7 bases lying between them. This CDR3 has 14 residues. Germline V lookup: CDR1 MNHEY, CDR2 SVGAGI. The DNA of the CDR3 is TGTGCCAGCAGTTCTAGAGATAGCAATCAGCCCCAGCATTTT. Amino acids: CASSSRDSNQPQHF.

V usage is TRBV19 and J usage is TRBJ1-5; tentatively, D is TRBD1 (5 bases). Trimming left V 5 bases short and J 0 bases short, with 11 bases between. CDR3 size: 15 residues. Germline lookup yields CDR1 LNHDA and CDR2 SQIVND (reference sequence). As DNA, the CDR3 is TGTGCCAGTAGTCCCTGGCAGGGTAGCAATCAGCCCCAGCATTTT. It codes for CASSPWQGSNQPQHF.

This clone was detected only once. The chain combines TRBV3-1 (or the pseudogene TRBV3-2) with TRBJ2-7; no reliable D call. V gave up 11 bases and J gave up 4 bases, with 21 bases separating them. The CDR3 runs to 14 residues. CDR1 and CDR2 (germline): LGHDT, YNNKEL (reference sequence). The CDR3 DNA reads TGTGCCTCCGGGCGGCTGGGTAGTTCTTACGAGCAGTACTTC. Its protein product is CASGRLGSSYEQYF.

The chain joins TRBV7-2 to TRBJ2-7; TRBD1 matches at 7 bases. Per germline, CDR1 SGHTA and CDR2 FQGNSA. J lost 5 bases, V lost 5 bases, and 9 bases had no gene match. The CDR3 loop spans 14 amino acids. The CDR3 DNA reads TGTGCCAGCAGCCCCCAACAGGGGTCCCACGAGCAGTACTTC. Amino acid sequence: CASSPQQGSHEQYF. The whole variable domain, filled in from reference TRBV7-2 and TRBJ2-7, reads GAGVSQSPSNKVTEKGKDVELRCDPISGHTALYWYRQSLGQGLEFLIYFQGNSAPDKSGLPSDRFSAERTGGSVSTLTIQRTQQEDSAVYLCASSPQQGSHEQYFGPGTRLTVT.

The V gene is TRBV3-1 (or the pseudogene TRBV3-2), the J gene TRBJ2-5, with TRBD2 matching over 10 bases. Germline assignment: CDR1 LGHDT and CDR2 YNNKEL (reference sequence). The CDR3 has 19 amino acids. With 0 bases clipped from V and 3 bases from J, the junction kept 13 bases outside the gene matches. The CDR3 region is CASSQDIRSGGAEEETQYF. The DNA for the CDR3 is TGTGCCAGCAGCCAAGATATCCGAAGCGGGGGGGCAGAGGAAGAGACCCAGTACTTC.

The CDR3 DNA follows: TGTGCCAGCAGCTTAGCGGTTCCAGGGAGCGGAAACACCATATATTTT. This sequence encodes CASSLAVPGSGNTIYF. The rearrangement uses TRBV7-2 and TRBJ1-3; possible D gene TRBD1, 5 bases. The germline gives CDR1 SGHTA, CDR2 FQGNSA. This CDR3 is built from 16 residues. Deletions cut 0 bases from V and 4 bases from J, with 13 bases between.

The rearrangement uses TRBV2 and TRBJ1-4; no definite D call. The CDR3 runs to 17 residues. Germline V CDR1 and CDR2: SNHLY, FYNNEI. Trimming stripped 1 base from V and 6 bases from J, with 18 bases between. CDR3 sequence reads: CASSEVYTVVAYEKLFF. The CDR3 DNA sequence: TGTGCCAGCAGTGAAGTATATACGGTTGTGGCTTATGAAAAACTGTTTTTT.

V and J are TRBV30 and TRBJ2-3; D is unresolved. This CDR3 is 12 amino acids long. V lost 1 base, J lost 14 bases, and 16 bases lay in between. CDR1 is GTSNPN, CDR2 SVGIG, per germline (reference sequence). The CDR3 is CAWSAAFPDRYF. In nucleotides, the CDR3 is TGTGCCTGGAGTGCGGCCTTCCCCGACCGGTATTTT.

The chain combines TRBV19 with TRBJ1-1; D is perhaps TRBD1 (5 bases). Trimming pared 7 bases from V and 4 bases from J, leaving 16 bases between. CDR3 length equals 14 residues. CDR1 and CDR2 (germline): LNHDA, SQIVND (reference sequence). In nucleotides, the CDR3 is TGTGCCAGTACCCCGGTAGGGGAGAGCACTGAAGCTTTCTTT. Residues: CASTPVGESTEAFF.

The rearrangement joins TRBV27 to TRBJ1-5; D is perhaps TRBD1 (5 bases). CDR3 length: 14 amino acids. The germline V and J ends were trimmed by 3 bases and 3 bases, with 9 bases remaining between them. CDR1 MNHEY and CDR2 SMNVEV come from the germline V gene (reference sequence). CDR3 DNA sequence: TGTGCCAGCAGTTTTAGGGACCCCAATCAGCCCCAGCATTTT. Translation: CASSFRDPNQPQHF.

The V and J genes are TRBV3-1 (or the pseudogene TRBV3-2) and TRBJ1-2; a possible D gene is TRBD1 (5 bases). Germline assignment: CDR1 LGHDT and CDR2 YNNKEL (reference sequence). This CDR3 comprises 15 residues. V was pared by 1 base and J by 2 bases, with 11 bases between. The CDR3 DNA is TGTGCCAGCAGCCAAGCAGCGGGGGGGAACTATGGCTACACCTTC. It encodes CASSQAAGGNYGYTF.

This chain connects TRBV30 to TRBJ1-1; D is uncertain. The CDR3 totals 15 residues. With 0 bases removed from V and 0 bases from J, the gap between germline ends came to 11 bases. Germline CDR1 GTSNPN, CDR2 SVGIG (reference sequence). The DNA of the CDR3 is TGTGCCTGGAGTGTACGCGGGCGGGTGAACACTGAAGCTTTCTTT. This sequence encodes CAWSVRGRVNTEAFF.

The CDR3 nucleotides are TGTGCCAGCAGGATGTCGGACGGACCCTATGGCTACACCTTC. This translates into CASRMSDGPYGYTF. The chain carries TRBV4-2 and TRBJ1-2; D gene unclear. V lost 6 bases and J 4 bases, leaving 15 bases between the germline ends. This CDR3 has 14 amino acids. Germline V gives CDR1 LGHNA, CDR2 YNFKEQ.